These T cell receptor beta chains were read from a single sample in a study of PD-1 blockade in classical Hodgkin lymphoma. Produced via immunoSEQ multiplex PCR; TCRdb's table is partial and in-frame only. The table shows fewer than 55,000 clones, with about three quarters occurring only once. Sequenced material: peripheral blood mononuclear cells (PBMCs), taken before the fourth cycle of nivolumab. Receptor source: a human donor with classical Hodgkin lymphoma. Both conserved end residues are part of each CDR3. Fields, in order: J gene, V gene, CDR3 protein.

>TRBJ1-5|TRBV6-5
CASSYSRQGEQPQHF
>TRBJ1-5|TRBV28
CASAGQGWDQPQHF
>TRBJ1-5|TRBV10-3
CASTSGQGNQPQHF
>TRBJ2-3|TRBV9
CASSVGASGDTDTQYF
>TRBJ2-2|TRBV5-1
CASSPQGANTGELFF
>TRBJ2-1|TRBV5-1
CASSSQGTGGQDEQFF
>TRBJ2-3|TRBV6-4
CASSERGRTDTQYF
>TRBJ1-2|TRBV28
CASSGLGTGLRGYTF
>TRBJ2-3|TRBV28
CASSPQLGGTFRDTQYF
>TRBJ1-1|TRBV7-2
CASSTTVNTEAFF
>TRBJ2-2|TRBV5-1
CASSQQLPSTANTGELFF
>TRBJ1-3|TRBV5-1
CASSLGGSGNTIYF
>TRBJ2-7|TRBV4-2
CASSLSGWTAISYEQYF
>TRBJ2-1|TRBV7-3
CASSLSGSGAYNEQFF
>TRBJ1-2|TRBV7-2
CASSPDSNYGYTF
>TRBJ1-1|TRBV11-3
CASSSGGGLRTEAFF
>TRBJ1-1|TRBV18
CASSPGGVGGYIHVTEAFF
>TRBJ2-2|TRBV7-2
CASNTANTGELFF
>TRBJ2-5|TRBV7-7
CASSSTGFGETQYF
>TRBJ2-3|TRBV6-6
CASSYSQQADTQYF
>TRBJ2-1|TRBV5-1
CASSSAPAGEYNEQFF
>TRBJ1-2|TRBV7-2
CASSPTNQGAGGYTF
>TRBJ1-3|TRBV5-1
CASSLGEASGNTIYF
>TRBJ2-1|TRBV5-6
CASSFGGHEQFF
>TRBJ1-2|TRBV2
CASAQGSYGYTF
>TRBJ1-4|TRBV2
CASSGIGGTNEKLFF
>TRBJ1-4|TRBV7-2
CASSLVGTTNEKLFF
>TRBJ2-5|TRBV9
CASSLGADQQETQYF
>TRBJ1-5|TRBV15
CATSSGTGVGQPQHF
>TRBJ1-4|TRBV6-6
CATGLNEKLFF
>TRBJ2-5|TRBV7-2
CASSTWAGAIQETQYF
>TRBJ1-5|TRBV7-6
CASSLALGDRDFYSNQPQHF
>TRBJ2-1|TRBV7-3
CASSGPLAGGPNEQFF
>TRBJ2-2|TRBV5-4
CASSSYGTGTTGELFF
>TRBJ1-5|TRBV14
CASSQGQGHNQPQHF
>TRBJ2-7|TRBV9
CASSPRTGSYEQYF
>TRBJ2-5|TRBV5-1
CASSQGLAVGETQYF
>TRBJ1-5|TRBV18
CASSPVGGRDQPQHF
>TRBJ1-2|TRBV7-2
CASSSGQGIGYTF
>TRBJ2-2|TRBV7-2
CASSPRTGFSTGELFF
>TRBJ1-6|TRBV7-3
CASSFVVDSPLHF
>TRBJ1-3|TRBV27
CASIRGGTGNTIYF
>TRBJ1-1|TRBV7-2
CASSQRGNTEAFF
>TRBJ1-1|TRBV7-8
CASIRTTEGTEAFF
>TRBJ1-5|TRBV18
CASSQGASNQPQHF
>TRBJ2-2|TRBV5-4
CASSLAGVESGELFF
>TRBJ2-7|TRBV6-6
CASRVAGGLYEQYF
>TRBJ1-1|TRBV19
CASSQTGHPNTEAFF